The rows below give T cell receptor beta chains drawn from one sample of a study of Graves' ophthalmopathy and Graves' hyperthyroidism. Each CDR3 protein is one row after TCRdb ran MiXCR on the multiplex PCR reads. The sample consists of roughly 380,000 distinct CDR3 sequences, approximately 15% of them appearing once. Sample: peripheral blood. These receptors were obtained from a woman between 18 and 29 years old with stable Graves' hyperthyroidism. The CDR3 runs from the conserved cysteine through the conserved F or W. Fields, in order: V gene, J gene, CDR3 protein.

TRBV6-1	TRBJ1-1	CASTLRGRGEAFF
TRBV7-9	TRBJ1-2	CASSQDRESLYGYTF
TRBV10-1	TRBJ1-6	CASSAGINSPLHF
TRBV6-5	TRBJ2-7	CASSYSGRAGYEQYF
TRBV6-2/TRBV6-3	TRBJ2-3	CASSYWGGSDTQYF
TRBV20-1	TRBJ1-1	CSAPPLGQASWGFF
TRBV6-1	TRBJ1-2	CASGTGGYTF
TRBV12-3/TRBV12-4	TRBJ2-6	CASKGEGSSGANVLTF
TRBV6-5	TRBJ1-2	CASSSSQGAYNYGYTF
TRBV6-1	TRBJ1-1	CASSTLVGTEAFF
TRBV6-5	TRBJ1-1	CASSSPRKNTEAFF
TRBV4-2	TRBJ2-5	CASSQEARGFSETQYF
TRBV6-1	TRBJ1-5	CASIPDRSNQPQHF
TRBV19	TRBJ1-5	CLTQGTAHPDSNQPQHF
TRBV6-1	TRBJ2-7	CASRNLGGDEQYF
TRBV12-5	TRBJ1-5	CASGSLQGADQPQHF
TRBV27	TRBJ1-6	CASRPGKFNSPLHF
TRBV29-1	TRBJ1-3	CSVGGENSGNTIYF
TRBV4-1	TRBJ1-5	CASSWGRDQPQHF
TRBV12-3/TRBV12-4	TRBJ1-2	CASKIGRANYGYTF
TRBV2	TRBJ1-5	CASGGGHFSNQPQHF
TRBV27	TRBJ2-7	CASSLSGDRNEQYF
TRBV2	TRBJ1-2	CASKRQGEGGYTF
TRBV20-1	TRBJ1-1	CSASILSDRAFF
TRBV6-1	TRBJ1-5	CASRARDRGLNQPQHF
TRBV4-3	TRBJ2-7	CASSQDVGTLRYF
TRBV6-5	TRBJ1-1	CASSYAGRGGFTEAFF
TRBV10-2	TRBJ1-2	CASTPLGDLYYGYTF
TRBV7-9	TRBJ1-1	CASSVQTGMNTEAFF
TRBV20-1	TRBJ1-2	CSARELGQGHYGYTF
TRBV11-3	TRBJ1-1	CASSLVERPRQGRMNTEAFF
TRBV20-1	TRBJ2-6	CSARDSASGANVLTF
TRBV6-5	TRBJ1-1	CASSYSWQANTEAFF
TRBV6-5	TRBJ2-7	CASTAPYEQYF
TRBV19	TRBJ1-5	CASLTTGVSNQPQHF
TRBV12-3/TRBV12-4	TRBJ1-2	CASSLQFAYGYTF
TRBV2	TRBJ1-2	CASSDIASGTGGYTF
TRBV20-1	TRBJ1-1	CSARGGRAEAFF
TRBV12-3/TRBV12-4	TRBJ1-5	CASSLRTGQNQPQHF
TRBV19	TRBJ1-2	CASKGQGRDYGYTF
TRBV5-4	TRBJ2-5	CASSLEAGPRETQYF
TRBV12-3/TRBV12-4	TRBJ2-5	CASSDTMTQYF